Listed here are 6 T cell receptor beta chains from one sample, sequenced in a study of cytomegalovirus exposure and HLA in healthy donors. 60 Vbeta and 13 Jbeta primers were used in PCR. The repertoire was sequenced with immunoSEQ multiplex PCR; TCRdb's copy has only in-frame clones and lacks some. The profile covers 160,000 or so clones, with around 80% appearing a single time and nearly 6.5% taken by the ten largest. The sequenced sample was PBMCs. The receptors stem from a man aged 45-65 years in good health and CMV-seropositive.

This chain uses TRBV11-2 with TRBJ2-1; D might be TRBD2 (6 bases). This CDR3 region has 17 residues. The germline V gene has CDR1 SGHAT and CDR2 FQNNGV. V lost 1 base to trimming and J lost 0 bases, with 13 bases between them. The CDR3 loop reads CASSLVIADPSYNEQFF. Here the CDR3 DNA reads TGTGCCAGCAGCTTAGTAATAGCGGACCCCTCCTACAATGAGCAGTTCTTC.

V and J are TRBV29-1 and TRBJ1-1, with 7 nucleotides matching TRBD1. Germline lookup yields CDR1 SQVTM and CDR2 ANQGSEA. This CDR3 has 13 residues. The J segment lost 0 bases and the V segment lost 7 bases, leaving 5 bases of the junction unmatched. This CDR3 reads CSGGTAMNTEAFF. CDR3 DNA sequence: TGCAGCGGTGGGACAGCGATGAACACTGAAGCTTTCTTT.

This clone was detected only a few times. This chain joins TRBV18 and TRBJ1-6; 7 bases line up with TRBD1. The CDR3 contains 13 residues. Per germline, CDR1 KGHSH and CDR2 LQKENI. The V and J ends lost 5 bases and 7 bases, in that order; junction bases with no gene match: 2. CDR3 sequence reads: CASSGTVNSPLHF. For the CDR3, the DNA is TGTGCCAGCTCAGGGACAGTCAATTCACCCCTCCACTTT. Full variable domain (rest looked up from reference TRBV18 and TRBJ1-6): NAGVMQNPRHLVRRRGQEARLRCSPMKGHSHVYWYRQLPEEGLKFMVYLQKENIIDESGMPKERFSAEFPKEGPSILRIQQVVRGDSAAYFCASSGTVNSPLHFGNGTRLTVT.

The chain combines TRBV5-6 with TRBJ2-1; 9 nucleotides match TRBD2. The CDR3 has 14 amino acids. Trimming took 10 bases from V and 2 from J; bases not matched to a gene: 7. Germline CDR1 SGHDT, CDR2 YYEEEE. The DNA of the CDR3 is TGTGCCGGTTCGGAGCGGGGGGCCTACAATGAGCAGTTCTTC. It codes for CAGSERGAYNEQFF.

Here the CDR3 reads CASSSISGGFSEQFF. DNA for the CDR3: TGTGCCAGCAGCTCGATCAGCGGGGGATTTAGTGAGCAGTTCTTC. The chain recombines TRBV7-7 with TRBJ2-1; TRBD2 agrees at 8 bases. CDR1 SSHAT and CDR2 FNYEAQ come from the germline V gene (reference sequence). V lost 4 bases and J lost 9; bases outside the gene matches: 11. The CDR3 has 15 residues.

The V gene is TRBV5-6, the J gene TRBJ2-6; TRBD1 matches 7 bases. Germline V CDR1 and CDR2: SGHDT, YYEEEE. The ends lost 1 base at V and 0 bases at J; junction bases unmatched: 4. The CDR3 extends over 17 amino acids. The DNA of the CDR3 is TGTGCCAGCAGCTTGCACAGGGGAATCTCTGGGGCCAACGTCCTGACTTTC. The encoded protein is CASSLHRGISGANVLTF.